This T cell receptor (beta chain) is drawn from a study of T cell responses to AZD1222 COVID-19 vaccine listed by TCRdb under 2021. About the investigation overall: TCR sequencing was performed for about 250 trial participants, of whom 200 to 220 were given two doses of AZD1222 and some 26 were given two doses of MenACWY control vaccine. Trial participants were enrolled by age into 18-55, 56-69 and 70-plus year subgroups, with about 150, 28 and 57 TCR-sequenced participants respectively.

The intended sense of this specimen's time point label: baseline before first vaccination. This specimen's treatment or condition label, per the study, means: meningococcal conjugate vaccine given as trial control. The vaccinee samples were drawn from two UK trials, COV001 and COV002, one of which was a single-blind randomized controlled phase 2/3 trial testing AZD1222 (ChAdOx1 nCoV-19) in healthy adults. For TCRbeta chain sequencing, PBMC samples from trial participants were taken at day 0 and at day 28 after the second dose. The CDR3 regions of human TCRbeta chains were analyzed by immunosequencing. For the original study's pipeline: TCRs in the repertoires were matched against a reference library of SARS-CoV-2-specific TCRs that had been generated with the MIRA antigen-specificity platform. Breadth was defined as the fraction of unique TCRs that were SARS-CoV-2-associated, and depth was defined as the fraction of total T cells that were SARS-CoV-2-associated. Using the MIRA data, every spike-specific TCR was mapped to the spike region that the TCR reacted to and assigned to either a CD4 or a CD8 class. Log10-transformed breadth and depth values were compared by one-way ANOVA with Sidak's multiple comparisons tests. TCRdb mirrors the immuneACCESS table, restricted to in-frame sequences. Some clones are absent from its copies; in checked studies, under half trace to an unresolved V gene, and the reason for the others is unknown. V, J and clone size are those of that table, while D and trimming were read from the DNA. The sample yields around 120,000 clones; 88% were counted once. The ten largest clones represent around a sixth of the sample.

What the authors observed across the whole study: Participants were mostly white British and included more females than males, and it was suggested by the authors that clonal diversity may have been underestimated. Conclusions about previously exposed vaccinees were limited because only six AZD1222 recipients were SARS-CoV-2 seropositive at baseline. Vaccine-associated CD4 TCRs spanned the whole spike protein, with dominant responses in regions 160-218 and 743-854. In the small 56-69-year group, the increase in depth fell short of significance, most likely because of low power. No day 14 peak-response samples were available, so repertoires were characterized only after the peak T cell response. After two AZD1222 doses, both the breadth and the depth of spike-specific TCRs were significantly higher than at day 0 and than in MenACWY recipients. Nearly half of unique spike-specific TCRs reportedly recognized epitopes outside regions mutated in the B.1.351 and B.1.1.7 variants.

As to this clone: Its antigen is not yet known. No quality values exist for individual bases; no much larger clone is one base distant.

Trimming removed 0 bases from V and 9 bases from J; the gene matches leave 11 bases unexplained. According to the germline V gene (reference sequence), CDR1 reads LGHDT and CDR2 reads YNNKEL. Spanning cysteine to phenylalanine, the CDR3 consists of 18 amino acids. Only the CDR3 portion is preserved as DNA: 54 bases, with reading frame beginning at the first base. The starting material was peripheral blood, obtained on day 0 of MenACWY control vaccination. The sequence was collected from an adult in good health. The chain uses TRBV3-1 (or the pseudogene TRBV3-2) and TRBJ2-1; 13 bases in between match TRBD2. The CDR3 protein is CASSQEGLAGWLLGEQFF. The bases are TGTGCCAGCAGCCAAGAGGGACTAGCGGGGTGGCTGTTGGGTGAGCAGTTCTTC.